A single sample gave rise to the 25 T cell receptor beta chains below, sequenced in a study of vaccination and CD4 T cells after COVID-19. TCRdb reprocessed the PCR reads with MiXCR, giving one entry per CDR3 protein. Among approximately 21,000 distinct CDR3 sequences listed, 50% to 60% were seen once. Specimen: CD4+ T cells from blood, collected before SARS-CoV-2 vaccination. These receptors were collected from a human donor who had recovered from COVID-19.

This clonotype appeared once. The V gene is TRBV28, the J gene TRBJ1-5; unclear D gene. The germline V gene encodes CDR1 MDHEN and CDR2 SYDVKM. The V and J ends lost 3 bases and 1 base respectively, with 10 bases between them. The CDR3 has 15 residues. CDR3 region: CASSFRGLSNQPQHF. CDR3 nucleotide sequence: TGTGCCAGCAGTTTTCGGGGTTTAAGCAATCAGCCCCAGCATTTT.

This clonotype was detected only a few times. V usage is TRBV20-1 and J usage is TRBJ1-5; 8 nucleotides match TRBD1. CDR3 length equals 15 residues. Germline-derived CDR1 and CDR2 are DFQATT and SNEGSKA (reference sequence). Germline trimming cut 3 bases from V and 6 bases from J; bases unmatched to any gene: 10. The chain's CDR3 is CSASSATGGAQPQHF. Written as DNA, the CDR3 is TGCAGTGCTAGTTCGGCAACAGGGGGGGCTCAGCCCCAGCATTTT.

This clonotype was counted a few times. CDR3 protein: CASSLDRGNQPQHF. The DNA for the CDR3 is TGTGCCAGCAGTTTAGACAGGGGCAATCAGCCCCAGCATTTT. The chain links TRBV28 to TRBJ1-5, with 7 bases identical to TRBD1. The CDR3 loop spans 14 amino acids. Germline V gene data show CDR1 as MDHEN and CDR2 as SYDVKM. The V and J ends lost 2 bases and 2 bases, in that order; junction bases with no gene match: 0.

The sample holds a few counts of this clonotype. The chain is built from TRBV7-6 and TRBJ1-5; the match to TRBD1 covers 8 bases. The V gene's germline CDR1 is SGHVS and CDR2 FNYEAQ. The V gene end was trimmed by 5 bases and the J gene end by 0 bases; junction bases not matched to a gene: 9. There are 17 residues in the CDR3. The CDR3 DNA sequence: TGTGCCAGCAGCCGTCGGGACAGGTGGAATAGCAATCAGCCCCAGCATTTT. Encoded protein: CASSRRDRWNSNQPQHF.

The genes are TRBV14 and TRBJ2-5, with unresolved D. The CDR3 loop spans 16 amino acids. The V end was cut by 4 bases, the J end by 4 bases, with 19 bases between. Germline values: CDR1 SGHDN, CDR2 FVKESK. CDR3 sequence reads: CASSPLFRARRETQYF. Here the CDR3 DNA reads TGTGCCAGCAGCCCTCTGTTTCGGGCCCGCAGAGAGACCCAGTACTTC.

The gene calls are TRBV7-2 and TRBJ1-2; D not resolved. The V gene's germline CDR1 is SGHTA and CDR2 FQGNSA. The CDR3 contains 13 residues. Trimming shortened V by 3 bases and J by 2 bases, and 7 bases separated the two germline ends. For the CDR3, the DNA is TGTGCCAGCAGCTTGCCGGGGAACTATGGCTACACCTTC. This gives the protein CASSLPGNYGYTF.

The V and J genes are TRBV20-1 and TRBJ2-3, with 10 bases lining up with TRBD2. V dropped 3 bases and J dropped 4; count of bases not matched to a gene: 7. There are 15 residues in the CDR3. The germline CDR1 and CDR2 sequences are DFQATT and SNEGSKA (reference sequence). CDR3 amino acids: CSASDPLAGADTQYF. The CDR3, as DNA: TGCAGTGCTAGTGACCCGCTAGCGGGAGCAGATACGCAGTATTTT.

CDR3 in amino acids: CASSRSGNPDTQYF. The CDR3 DNA follows: TGTGCCAGCAGCCGCTCAGGTAACCCGGATACGCAGTATTTT. The V gene is TRBV7-2, the J gene TRBJ2-3; unclear D gene. This CDR3 region has 14 residues. Germline V gene lookup returns CDR1 SGHTA and CDR2 FQGNSA. Trimming cost V 5 bases and J 6 bases, with 15 bases left between them. Supplemented by reference TRBV7-2 and TRBJ2-3, the full variable domain reads GAGVSQSPSNKVTEKGKDVELRCDPISGHTALYWYRQSLGQGLEFLIYFQGNSAPDKSGLPSDRFSAERTGGSVSTLTIQRTQQEDSAVYLCASSRSGNPDTQYFGPGTRLTVL.

The chain recombines TRBV27 with TRBJ1-3; D might be TRBD1 (5 bases). V shed 9 bases and J shed 1 base, with 16 bases lying between them. Germline assignment: CDR1 MNHEY and CDR2 SMNVEV (reference sequence). The CDR3 length is 15 residues. The CDR3 DNA reads as TGTGCCAGTCGGACATATACCGAATCTGGAAACACCATATATTTT. This codes for CASRTYTESGNTIYF.

The chain joins TRBV19 to TRBJ2-1, with 8 bases that match TRBD2. Germline CDR1 reads LNHDA; CDR2 reads SQIVND (reference sequence). V trimming: 6 bases; J trimming: 1 base; junction bases outside the gene matches: 8. The CDR3 runs 16 residues. CDR3 loop: CASRKAGLESYNEQFF. The CDR3, as DNA: TGTGCCAGTAGGAAAGCGGGACTAGAATCCTACAATGAGCAGTTCTTC.

V usage is TRBV7-2 and J usage is TRBJ2-5, with TRBD2 matching over 7 bases. CDR3 length: 17 residues. Per the germline V gene, CDR1 is SGHTA and CDR2 is FQGNSA. With 2 bases clipped from V and 2 bases from J, the junction kept 11 bases outside the gene matches. The CDR3 DNA reads as TGTGCCAGCAGCTTATATCTTAGACTAGCCTCTCAAGAGACCCAGTACTTC. Its translation: CASSLYLRLASQETQYF. The variable domain in full, completed from reference TRBV7-2 and TRBJ2-5, reads GAGVSQSPSNKVTEKGKDVELRCDPISGHTALYWYRQSLGQGLEFLIYFQGNSAPDKSGLPSDRFSAERTGGSVSTLTIQRTQQEDSAVYLCASSLYLRLASQETQYFGPGTRLLVL.

This clonotype was picked up a small number of times. V usage is TRBV7-2 and J usage is TRBJ1-5; TRBD1 might be the D (6 bases). V lost 3 bases and J lost 5, with 8 bases in between. The CDR3 has 13 residues. Germline V gene data show CDR1 as SGHTA and CDR2 as FQGNSA. The CDR3 DNA follows: TGTGCCAGCAGCTTTAAGGGGGATCAGCCCCAGCATTTT. Encoded protein: CASSFKGDQPQHF.

The chain combines TRBV5-5 with TRBJ1-1; tentative D call: TRBD1 (5 bases). Germline V CDR1 and CDR2: SGHKS, YYEKEE (reference sequence). Trimming stripped 0 bases from V and 0 bases from J, with 21 bases between. The CDR3 spans 19 residues. CDR3 residues: CASSLATQGGGGMNTEAFF. The CDR3 DNA sequence: TGTGCCAGCAGCTTGGCCACTCAGGGTGGGGGAGGAATGAACACTGAAGCTTTCTTT.

This clonotype was seen a handful of times. The V gene is TRBV6-1, the J gene TRBJ1-2; D might be TRBD1 (5 bases). V shed 4 bases and J shed 8 bases, with 14 bases lying between them. Germline CDR1 MNHNS, CDR2 SASEGT. This CDR3 has 13 amino acids. CDR3 bases: TGTGCCAGCAGTGCACGTAGGGGCCGGGGCTACACCTTC. Encoded protein: CASSARRGRGYTF.

CDR3 in amino acids: CASRPSGSAYEQYF. CDR3 DNA: TGTGCCAGCAGACCGAGCGGATCCGCCTACGAGCAGTACTTC. V gene TRBV5-4 combines with J gene TRBJ2-7; tentatively, D is TRBD2 (5 bases). The CDR3 length is 14 residues. Trimming removed 5 bases from V and 2 bases from J, with 14 bases in between. CDR1 is SGHNT and CDR2 is YYREEE in the germline V gene (reference sequence). Together with reference TRBV5-4 and TRBJ2-7, the CDR3 gives the full variable domain: ETGVTQSPTHLIKTRGQQVTLRCSSQSGHNTVSWYQQALGQGPQFIFQYYREEENGRGNFPPRFSGLQFPNYSSELNVNALELDDSALYLCASRPSGSAYEQYFGPGTRLTVT.

The table lists this clonotype with a few counts. The chain employs TRBV20-1 and TRBJ2-1; D gene ambiguous. Trimming left V 3 bases short and J 7 bases short, with 19 bases between. The CDR3 covers 15 residues. CDR1 is DFQATT, CDR2 SNEGSKA, per germline (reference sequence). The CDR3 spells CSASKDPGDSNEQFF. The CDR3 DNA follows: TGCAGTGCTAGTAAGGACCCCGGAGACTCTAATGAGCAGTTCTTC.

This clonotype was detected only a few times. The V call is TRBV6-1, the J call TRBJ2-7, with a weak D call TRBD2 (5 bases). V dropped 6 bases and J dropped 7 bases, with 16 bases sitting between them. CDR3 length equals 13 residues. The V gene's germline CDR1 is MNHNS and CDR2 SASEGT. Written as DNA, the CDR3 is TGTGCCAGCAGCCTTGACCCGAGGGAGGAGCAGTACTTC. It is translated as CASSLDPREEQYF.

The genes are TRBV28 and TRBJ1-5, with unresolved D. Germline lookup yields CDR1 MDHEN and CDR2 SYDVKM. The length of the CDR3 is 16 residues. V was cut by 3 bases and J by 7 bases, with 19 bases left in between. The DNA for the CDR3 is TGTGCCAGCAGTTTCATGGGCCGAAGAGCGGGCCAGCCCCAGCATTTT. The encoded protein is CASSFMGRRAGQPQHF.

With respect to this clonotype: A read error may account for a junction end that differs from germline. The chain employs TRBV6-1 and TRBJ2-3, with 11 bases fitting TRBD2. Germline CDR1 and CDR2: MNHNS and SASEGT. The CDR3 spans 15 residues. CDR3 sequence reads: CASRLLAGVTDMQYF. DNA for the CDR3: TGTGCCAGCAGACTACTAGCGGGAGTGACAGATATGCAGTATTTT.

The chain couples TRBV27 to TRBJ1-1; D is unresolved. This CDR3 is 13 amino acids long. CDR1 and CDR2 from the germline V gene are MNHEY and SMNVEV (reference sequence). The germline V and J ends were trimmed by 3 bases and 1 base, with 6 bases remaining between them. This CDR3 reads CASSFVRNTEAFF. For the CDR3, the DNA is TGTGCCAGCAGTTTCGTCAGGAACACTGAAGCTTTCTTT.

This clonotype occurred once. V usage is TRBV18 and J usage is TRBJ1-5; TRBD1 matches at 7 bases. The CDR3 loop spans 16 amino acids. Per germline, CDR1 KGHSH and CDR2 LQKENI. The ends lost 5 bases at V and 9 bases at J; junction bases unmatched: 16. CDR3 in DNA: TGTGCCAGCTCAGAAACACGACAGGGACCCCAAGGGCCCCAGCATTTT. Its translation is CASSETRQGPQGPQHF.

The sample holds one count of this clonotype. The V call is TRBV20-1, the J call TRBJ2-4, with D unresolved. Trimming shortened V by 1 base and J by 0 bases, and 7 bases separated the two germline ends. Germline V gene lookup returns CDR1 DFQATT and CDR2 SNEGSKA (reference sequence). CDR3 size: 14 residues. The CDR3 DNA sequence: TGCAGTGCTAGAGGAGAACTAGCCAAAAACATTCAGTACTTC. This codes for CSARGELAKNIQYF.

The rearrangement uses TRBV20-1 and TRBJ2-7; 14 nucleotides agree with TRBD2. The CDR3 consists of 13 residues. J was trimmed by 3 bases and V by 5 bases; bases with no gene match: 0. CDR1 and CDR2 from the germline V gene are DFQATT and SNEGSKA (reference sequence). The CDR3 bases are TGCAGTGCTGGGACTAGCGGGAGCTACGAGCAGTACTTC. It encodes CSAGTSGSYEQYF.

The CDR3 reads CASSLTRSGDLTDTQYF. As DNA, the CDR3 is TGTGCCAGCAGCTTAACGAGGTCGGGAGACCTCACAGATACGCAGTATTTT. The chain links TRBV7-3 to TRBJ2-3; TRBD2 might be the D (6 bases). Germline V gives CDR1 SGHTA, CDR2 FQGTGA. The CDR3 is made up of 17 amino acids. V was shortened by 0 bases and J by 2 bases, with 15 bases between the two germline ends.

The table lists this clonotype with a few counts. The chain couples TRBV27 to TRBJ1-2; no reliable D call. CDR3 length equals 12 residues. V was pared by 5 bases and J by 8 bases, with 12 bases between. Germline-derived CDR1 and CDR2 are MNHEY and SMNVEV (reference sequence). The CDR3 coding sequence is TGTGCCAGCAGTCCCGGCCCCTCAGGCTACACCTTC. Amino acids: CASSPGPSGYTF.